This T cell receptor beta chain was obtained from a study of PD-1 blockade in classical Hodgkin lymphoma. This clone was recorded a few times. Its antigen is unknown. The same CDR3 can be traced to other DNA sequences in this sample. Data came from immunoSEQ multiplex PCR; TCRdb stores just in-frame clones and leaves some out. Of fewer than 25,000 clones in the sample, just over 75% were seen once. General study findings and limits: Differences between repertoires have undefined causes, possibly disease activity or prior therapy.

Each and every patient relapsed after autologous stem cell transplantation, and patients got differing brentuximab vedotin exposure. The sequence derives from a human donor with classical Hodgkin lymphoma. The sequencing here drew on peripheral blood mononuclear cells (PBMCs), taken before the second cycle of nivolumab.

The CDR3 protein is CATSRDGQGGYTF. DNA of the CDR3: TGTGCCACCAGCAGAGATGGACAGGGCGGCTACACCTTC. The rearrangement links TRBV15 to TRBJ1-2; 8 bases agree with TRBD1. V trimming: 0 bases; J trimming: 8 bases; junction bases outside the gene matches: 2. The CDR3 is 13 amino acids. CDR1 is LNHNV and CDR2 is YYDKDF in the germline V gene (reference sequence).